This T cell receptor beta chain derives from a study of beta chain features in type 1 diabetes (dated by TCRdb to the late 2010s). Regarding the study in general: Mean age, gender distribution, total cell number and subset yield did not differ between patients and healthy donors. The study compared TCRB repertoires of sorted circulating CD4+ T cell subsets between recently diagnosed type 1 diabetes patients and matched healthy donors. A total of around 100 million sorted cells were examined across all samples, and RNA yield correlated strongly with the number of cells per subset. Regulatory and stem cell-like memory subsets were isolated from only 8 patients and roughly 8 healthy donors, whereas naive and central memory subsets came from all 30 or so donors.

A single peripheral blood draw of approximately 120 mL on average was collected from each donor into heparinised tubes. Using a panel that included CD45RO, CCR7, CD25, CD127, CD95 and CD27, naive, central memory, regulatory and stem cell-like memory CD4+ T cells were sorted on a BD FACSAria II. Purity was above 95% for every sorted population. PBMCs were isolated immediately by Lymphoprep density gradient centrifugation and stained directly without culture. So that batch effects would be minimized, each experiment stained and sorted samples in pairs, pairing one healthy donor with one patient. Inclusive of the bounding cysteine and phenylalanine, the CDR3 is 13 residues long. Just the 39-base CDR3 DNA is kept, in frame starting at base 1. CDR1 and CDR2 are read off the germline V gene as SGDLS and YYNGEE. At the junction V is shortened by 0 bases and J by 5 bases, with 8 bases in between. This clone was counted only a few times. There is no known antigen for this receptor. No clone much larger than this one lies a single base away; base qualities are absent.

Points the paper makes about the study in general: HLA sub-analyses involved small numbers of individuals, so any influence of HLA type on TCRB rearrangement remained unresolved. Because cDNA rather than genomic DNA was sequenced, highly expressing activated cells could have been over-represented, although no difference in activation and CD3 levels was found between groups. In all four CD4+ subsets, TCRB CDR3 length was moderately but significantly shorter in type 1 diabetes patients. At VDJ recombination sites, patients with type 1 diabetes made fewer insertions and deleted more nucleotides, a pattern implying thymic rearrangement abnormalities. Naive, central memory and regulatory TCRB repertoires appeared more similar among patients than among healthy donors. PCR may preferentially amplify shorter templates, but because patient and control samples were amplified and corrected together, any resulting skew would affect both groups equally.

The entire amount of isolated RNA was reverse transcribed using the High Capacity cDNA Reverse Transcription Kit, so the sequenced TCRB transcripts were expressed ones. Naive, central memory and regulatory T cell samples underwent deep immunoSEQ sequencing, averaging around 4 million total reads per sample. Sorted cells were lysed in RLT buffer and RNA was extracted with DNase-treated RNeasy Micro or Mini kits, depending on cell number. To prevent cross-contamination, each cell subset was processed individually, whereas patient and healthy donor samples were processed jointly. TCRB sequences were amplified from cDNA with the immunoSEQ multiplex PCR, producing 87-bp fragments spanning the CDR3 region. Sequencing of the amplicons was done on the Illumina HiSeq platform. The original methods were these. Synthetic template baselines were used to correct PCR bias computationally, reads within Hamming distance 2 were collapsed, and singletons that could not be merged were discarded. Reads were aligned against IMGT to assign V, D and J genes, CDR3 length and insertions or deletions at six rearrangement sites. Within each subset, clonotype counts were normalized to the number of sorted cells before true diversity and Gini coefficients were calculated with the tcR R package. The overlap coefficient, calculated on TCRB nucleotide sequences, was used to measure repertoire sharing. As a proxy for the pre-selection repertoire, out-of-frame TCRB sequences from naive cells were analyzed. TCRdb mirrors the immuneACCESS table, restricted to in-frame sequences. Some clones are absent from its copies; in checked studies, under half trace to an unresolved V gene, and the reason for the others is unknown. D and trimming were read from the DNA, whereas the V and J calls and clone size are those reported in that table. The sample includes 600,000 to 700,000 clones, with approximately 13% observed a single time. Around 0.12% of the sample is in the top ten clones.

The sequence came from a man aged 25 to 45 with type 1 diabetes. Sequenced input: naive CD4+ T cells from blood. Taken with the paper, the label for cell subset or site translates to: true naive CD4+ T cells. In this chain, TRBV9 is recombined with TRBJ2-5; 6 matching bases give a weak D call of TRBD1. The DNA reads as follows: TGTGCCAGCAGCGTAGCCAGGGGTGAGACCCAGTACTTC. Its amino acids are CASSVARGETQYF.